The text below deals with one T cell receptor (beta chain). The entry originates in a study of CD8 T cells in Susac syndrome. The CDR3 is 15 amino acids. Germline CDR1 is MNHEY and CDR2 is SMNVEV (reference sequence). The V end lost 2 bases, the J end lost 3 bases, and 14 bases lay between the germline ends. Sequencing targeted TCR beta in T cells from blood (CD8+ and CD4+). With random hexamers, roughly 0.45 to 1 ug RNA was reverse transcribed. It was immunoSEQ multiplex PCR that amplified TCR beta CDR3 across 54 Vbeta and 13 Jbeta. TCRdb reprocessed the immunoSEQ multiplex PCR reads with MiXCR, giving one entry per CDR3 protein. The sample shows 150,000 or so distinct CDR3 sequences, around 94% of them seen only once.

This chain uses TRBV27 with TRBJ2-7; a weak D match, TRBD2 (5 bases). This TCR was sampled from a human donor in good health. Sequences were obtained from CD4+ T cells from PBMCs. DNA of the CDR3: TGTGCCAGCAGTTTACGGACGGCGGGCGTCTACGAGCAGTACTTC. Translated: CASSLRTAGVYEQYF.